This entry concerns a single T cell receptor (beta chain). As yet, its antigen is unknown. Clones were sequenced by immunoSEQ multiplex PCR, and TCRdb holds only the in-frame ones, with some missing. The sample consists of fewer than 40,000 clones, about nine tenths of them appearing once. Trimming took 2 bases from V and 3 from J, leaving 7 bases between them. Germline assignment: CDR1 SNHLY and CDR2 FYNNEI. The CDR3 consists of 13 residues. The sample comes from a study of T cells in localized non-small cell lung cancer. General study results and limits: It remains possible that heterogeneity exists, since only one tumor region was sequenced. The greatest T cell clonality was found in uninvolved adjacent lung (higher than in tumor). Patients showing higher blood T cell density tended to see longer overall survival. The study detected a median approximately 50 of the top 100 tumor clones in adjacent lung.

The rearrangement joins TRBV2 to TRBJ1-2, with D uncertain. The sample consisted of peripheral blood mononuclear cells, taken before any cancer treatment. This TCR came from a man between 40 and 69 years old with stage III lung adenocarcinoma. The CDR3, as DNA: TGTGCCAGCAGTGAAAACAGCTACTATGGCTACACCTTC. It yields the protein CASSENSYYGYTF.